This T cell receptor beta chain originates from a study of T cell responses to AZD1222 COVID-19 vaccine. In the case of this clone: No antigen is known for it.

V lost 4 bases, J lost 13 bases, and 18 bases lay in between. Germline CDR1 SGHDT, CDR2 YYEEEE. The CDR3 extends over 13 amino acids. Produced via immunoSEQ multiplex PCR; TCRdb's table is partial and in-frame only. Among some 170,000 clones listed, more than 80% were seen once. Study-level results: Among vaccine-associated CD4 TCRs, coverage spanned spike, with dominance at 160-218 and 743-854.

The TCR comes from an adult who received the MenACWY meningococcal vaccine as a control. Sequenced here: peripheral blood, sampled 28 days after the second dose of the MenACWY control vaccine. This chain uses TRBV5-6 with TRBJ1-5; TRBD1 is a possible D gene (5 bases). The DNA for the CDR3 is TGTGCCAGCAGCCCAAGGGGCCTCCAGGGTCAGCATTTT. Protein sequence: CASSPRGLQGQHF.